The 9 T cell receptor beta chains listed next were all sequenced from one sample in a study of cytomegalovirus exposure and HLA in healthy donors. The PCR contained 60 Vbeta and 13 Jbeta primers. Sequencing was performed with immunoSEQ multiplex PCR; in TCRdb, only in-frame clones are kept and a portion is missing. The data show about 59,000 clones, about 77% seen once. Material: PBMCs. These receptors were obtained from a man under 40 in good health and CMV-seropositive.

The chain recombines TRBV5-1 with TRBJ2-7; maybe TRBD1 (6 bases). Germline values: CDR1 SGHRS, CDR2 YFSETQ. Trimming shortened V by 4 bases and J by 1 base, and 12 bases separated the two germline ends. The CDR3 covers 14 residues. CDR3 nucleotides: TGCGCCAGCAGCGTCCGAGGGGGATCCTACGAGCAGTACTTC. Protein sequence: CASSVRGGSYEQYF.

The CDR3 reads CASSPLEGGELFF. CDR3 DNA: TGTGCCAGCAGTCCCCTTGAGGGCGGGGAGCTGTTTTTT. The chain combines TRBV28 with TRBJ2-2; possibly TRBD2 for D (5 bases). Germline lookup yields CDR1 MDHEN and CDR2 SYDVKM. This CDR3 is built from 13 residues. V was pared by 5 bases and J by 7 bases, with 11 bases between.

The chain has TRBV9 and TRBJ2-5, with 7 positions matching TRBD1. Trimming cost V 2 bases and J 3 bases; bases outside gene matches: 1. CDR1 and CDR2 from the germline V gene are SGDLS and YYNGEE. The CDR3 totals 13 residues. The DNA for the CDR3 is TGTGCCAGCAGCGTTGGGACAGAAGAGACCCAGTACTTC. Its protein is CASSVGTEETQYF.

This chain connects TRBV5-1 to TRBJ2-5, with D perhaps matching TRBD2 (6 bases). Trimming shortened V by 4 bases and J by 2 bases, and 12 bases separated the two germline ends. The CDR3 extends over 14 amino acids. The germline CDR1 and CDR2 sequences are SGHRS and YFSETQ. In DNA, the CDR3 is TGCGCCAGCAGCGGCGGGGCTCCTCAAGAGACCCAGTACTTC. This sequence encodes CASSGGAPQETQYF.

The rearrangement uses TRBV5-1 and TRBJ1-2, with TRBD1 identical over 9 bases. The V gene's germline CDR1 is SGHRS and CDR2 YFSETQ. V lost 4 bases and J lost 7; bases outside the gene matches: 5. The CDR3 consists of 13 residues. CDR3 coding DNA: TGCGCCAGCAGCGTGGGACAGGGCAGTGGCTACACCTTC. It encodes CASSVGQGSGYTF. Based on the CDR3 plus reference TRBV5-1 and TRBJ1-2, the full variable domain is KAGVTQTPRYLIKTRGQQVTLSCSPISGHRSVSWYQQTPGQGLQFLFEYFSETQRNKGNFPGRFSGRQFSNSRSEMNVSTLELGDSALYLCASSVGQGSGYTFGSGTRLTVV.

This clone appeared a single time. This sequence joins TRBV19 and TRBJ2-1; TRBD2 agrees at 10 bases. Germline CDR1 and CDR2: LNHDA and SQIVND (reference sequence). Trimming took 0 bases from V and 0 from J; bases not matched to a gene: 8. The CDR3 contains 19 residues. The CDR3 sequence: CASSIDLGLAESSYNEQFF. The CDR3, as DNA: TGTGCCAGTAGTATAGATTTAGGACTAGCGGAGAGCTCCTACAATGAGCAGTTCTTC.

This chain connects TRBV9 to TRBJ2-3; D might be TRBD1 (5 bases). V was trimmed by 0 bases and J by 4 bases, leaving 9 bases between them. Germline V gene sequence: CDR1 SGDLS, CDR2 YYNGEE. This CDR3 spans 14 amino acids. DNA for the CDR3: TGTGCCAGCAGCGTAGAATGGGGCTCAGATACGCAGTATTTT. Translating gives CASSVEWGSDTQYF. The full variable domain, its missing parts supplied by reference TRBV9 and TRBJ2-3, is DSGVTQTPKHLITATGQRVTLRCSPRSGDLSVYWYQQSLDQGLQFLIQYYNGEERAKGNILERFSAQQFPDLHSELNLSSLELGDSALYFCASSVEWGSDTQYFGPGTRLTVL.

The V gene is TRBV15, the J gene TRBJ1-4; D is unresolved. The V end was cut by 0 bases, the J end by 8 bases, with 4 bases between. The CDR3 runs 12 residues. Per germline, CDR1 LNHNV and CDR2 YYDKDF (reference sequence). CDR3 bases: TGTGCCACCAGCAGAGATGTAGAAAAACTGTTTTTT. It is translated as CATSRDVEKLFF.

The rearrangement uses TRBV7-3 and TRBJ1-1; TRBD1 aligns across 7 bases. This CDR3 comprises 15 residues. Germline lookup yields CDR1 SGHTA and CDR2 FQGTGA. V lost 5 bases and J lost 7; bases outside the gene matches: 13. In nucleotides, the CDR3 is TGTGCCAGCAGCGTATCGACAGGGTTTAAAGGTGAAGCTTTCTTT. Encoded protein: CASSVSTGFKGEAFF.